This T cell receptor (beta chain) was recovered during a study of beta chain features in type 1 diabetes. As to this clone: The antigen is unknown.

Expressed TCRB transcripts were sequenced because the isolated RNA had all been reverse transcribed beforehand. Measured with immunoSEQ multiplex PCR; TCRdb has only the in-frame clones, and not every one. The sample records roughly 730,000 clones, around 15% being singletons. Study-level results: Within the patient group, naive, central memory and Treg TCRB repertoires appeared more similar to each other than within healthy donors. For cells with high TCR expression, cDNA sequencing could yield over-representation. Shorter TCRB CDR3s, moderately but significantly so, marked every one of the four CD4+ subsets in Type 1 diabetes patients.

The TCR sequence derives from a young man with type 1 diabetes. The sequenced sample was naive CD4+ T cells from blood.

CDR3 amino acids: CASSENRWGVDTEAFF. DNA for the CDR3: TGTGCCAGCAGCGAAAATCGATGGGGGGTAGACACTGAAGCTTTCTTT. The rearrangement joins TRBV11-3 to TRBJ1-1; D may be TRBD1 (5 bases). Looked up from germline, CDR1 is SGHNT and CDR2 is YENEEA. The CDR3 contains 16 residues. V lost 5 bases and J 3 bases, leaving 19 bases between the germline ends.